The 2 T cell receptor beta chains presented below share a single source sample, sequenced in a study of blood T cell repertoires in COVID-19. Libraries were prepared by immunoSEQ multiplex PCR; TCRdb keeps only in-frame clonotypes and omits some of them. This table has 190,000 or so clones, 85% appearing once. Sequenced sample: PBMCs or T cells enriched from blood (not recorded which). Receptor source: a man aged 35 to 55 who had recovered from COVID-19.

This chain links TRBV5-1 with TRBJ1-2; 7 positions match TRBD1. This CDR3 contains 14 residues. The V gene end was trimmed by 4 bases and the J gene end by 0 bases; junction bases not matched to a gene: 3. In germline, CDR1 is SGHRS, CDR2 YFSETQ. CDR3 residues: CASSPTGSNYGYTF. The CDR3 nucleotides are TGCGCCAGCAGCCCGACAGGGTCTAACTATGGCTACACCTTC.

The rearrangement uses TRBV6-5 and TRBJ2-7; 8 bases match TRBD1. J lost 6 bases, V lost 6 bases, and 4 bases had no gene match. Germline V CDR1 and CDR2: MNHEY, SVGAGI. This CDR3 is 12 amino acids long. CDR3 region: CASRSGGGEQYF. The CDR3 nucleotides are TGTGCCAGCAGGTCAGGGGGCGGCGAGCAGTACTTC.